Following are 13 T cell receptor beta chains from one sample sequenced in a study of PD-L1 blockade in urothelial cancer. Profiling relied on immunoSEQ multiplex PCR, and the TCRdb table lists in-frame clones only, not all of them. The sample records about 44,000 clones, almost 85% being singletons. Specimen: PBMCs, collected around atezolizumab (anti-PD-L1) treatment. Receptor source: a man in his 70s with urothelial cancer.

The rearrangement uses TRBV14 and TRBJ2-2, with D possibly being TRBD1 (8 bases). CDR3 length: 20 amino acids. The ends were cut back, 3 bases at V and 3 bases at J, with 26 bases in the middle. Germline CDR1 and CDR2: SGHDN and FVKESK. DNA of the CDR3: TGTGCCAGCAGCCACCAAGATTGGAGGACAGGGAGGGAGGACACCGGGGAGCTGTTTTTT. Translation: CASSHQDWRTGREDTGELFF.

The CDR3 here is CAISRDRGDNTEAFF. CDR3 bases: TGTGCCATCAGTAGGGACAGGGGTGATAACACTGAAGCTTTCTTT. The gene calls are TRBV10-3 and TRBJ1-1, with 10 nucleotides matching TRBD1. Germline CDR1 and CDR2: ENHRY and SYGVKD. Trimming at V came to 5 bases and at J to 2 bases, leaving 5 bases not matched to a gene. The CDR3 extends over 15 amino acids.

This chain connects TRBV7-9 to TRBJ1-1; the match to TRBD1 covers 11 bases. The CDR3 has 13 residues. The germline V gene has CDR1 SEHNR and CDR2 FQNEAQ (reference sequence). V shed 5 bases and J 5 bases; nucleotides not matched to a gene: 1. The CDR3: CASSGTGGTEAFF. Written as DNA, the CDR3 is TGTGCCAGCAGCGGGACAGGGGGGACTGAAGCTTTCTTT.

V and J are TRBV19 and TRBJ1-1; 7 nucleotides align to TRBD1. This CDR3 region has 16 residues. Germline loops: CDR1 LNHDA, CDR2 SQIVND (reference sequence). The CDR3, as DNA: TGTGCAACGCGACCGGGACAGATCCTTCAGGACACTGAAGCTTTCTTT. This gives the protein CATRPGQILQDTEAFF.

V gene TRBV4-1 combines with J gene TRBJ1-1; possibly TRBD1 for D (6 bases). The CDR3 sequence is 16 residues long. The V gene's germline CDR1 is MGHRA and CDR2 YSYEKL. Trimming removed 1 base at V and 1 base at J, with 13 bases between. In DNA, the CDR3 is TGCGCCAGCAGCCAAGTTTGGGGGACATCGAACACTGAAGCTTTCTTT. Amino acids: CASSQVWGTSNTEAFF.

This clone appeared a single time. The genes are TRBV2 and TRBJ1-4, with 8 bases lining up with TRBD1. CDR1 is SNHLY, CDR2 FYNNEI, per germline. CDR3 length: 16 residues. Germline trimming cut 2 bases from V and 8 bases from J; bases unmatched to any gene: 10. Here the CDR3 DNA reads TGTGCCAGCAGTGAATCCGGAGGACAGGGAGGGGAAAAACTGTTTTTT. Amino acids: CASSESGGQGGEKLFF.

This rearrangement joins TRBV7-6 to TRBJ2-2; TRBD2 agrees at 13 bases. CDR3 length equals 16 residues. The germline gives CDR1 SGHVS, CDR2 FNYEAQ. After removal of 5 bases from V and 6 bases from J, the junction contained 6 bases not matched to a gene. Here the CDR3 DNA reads TGTGCCAGCAGCCCGAGGGGACTAGCGGGGTCCGGGGAGCTGTTTTTT. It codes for CASSPRGLAGSGELFF.

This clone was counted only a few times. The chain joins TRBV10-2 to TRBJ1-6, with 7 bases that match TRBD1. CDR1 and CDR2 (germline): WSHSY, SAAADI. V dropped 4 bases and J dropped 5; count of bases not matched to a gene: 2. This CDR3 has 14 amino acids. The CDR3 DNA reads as TGCGCCAGCAGTGGACAGGGAAATAATTCACCCCTCCACTTT. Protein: CASSGQGNNSPLHF.

The CDR3 region has the DNA TGTGCCTGGAGTTTTACTCAGGGGAACATCGTTTCACCCCTCCACTTT. Translation: CAWSFTQGNIVSPLHF. The chain joins TRBV30 to TRBJ1-6; D may be TRBD1 (6 bases). CDR3 size: 16 residues. V was trimmed by 2 bases and J by 9 bases, leaving 20 bases between them. Germline V gene sequence: CDR1 GTSNPN, CDR2 SVGIG (reference sequence). Full variable domain (outside the CDR3, taken from reference TRBV30 and TRBJ1-6): SQTIHQWPATLVQPVGSPLSLECTVEGTSNPNLYWYRQAAGRGLQLLFYSVGIGQISSEVPQNLSASRPQDRQFILSSKKLLLSDSGFYLCAWSFTQGNIVSPLHFGNGTRLTVT.

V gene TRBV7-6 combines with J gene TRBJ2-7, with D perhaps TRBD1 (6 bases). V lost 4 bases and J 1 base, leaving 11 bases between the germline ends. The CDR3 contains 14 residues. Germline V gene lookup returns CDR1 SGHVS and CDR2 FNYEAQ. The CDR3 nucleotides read TGTGCCAGCAGCTCCGGGACAAGATCCTACGAGCAGTACTTC. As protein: CASSSGTRSYEQYF.

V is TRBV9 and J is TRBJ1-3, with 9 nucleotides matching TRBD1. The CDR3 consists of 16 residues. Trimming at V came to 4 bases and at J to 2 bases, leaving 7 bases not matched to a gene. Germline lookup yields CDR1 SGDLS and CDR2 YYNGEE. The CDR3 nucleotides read TGTGCCAGCAGCCTCGGGACAGGGTGGGCTGGAAACACCATATATTTT. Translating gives CASSLGTGWAGNTIYF.

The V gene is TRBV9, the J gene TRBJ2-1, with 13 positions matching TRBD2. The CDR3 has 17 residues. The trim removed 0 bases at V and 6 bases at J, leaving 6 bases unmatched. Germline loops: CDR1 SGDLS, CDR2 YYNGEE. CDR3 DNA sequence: TGTGCCAGCAGCGTAGGGACTAGCGGGAGTTTTTCCAATGAGCAGTTCTTC. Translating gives CASSVGTSGSFSNEQFF.

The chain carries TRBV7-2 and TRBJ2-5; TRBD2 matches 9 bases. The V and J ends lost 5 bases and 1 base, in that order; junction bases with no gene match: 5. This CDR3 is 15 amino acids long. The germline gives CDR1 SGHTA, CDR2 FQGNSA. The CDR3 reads CASSRETSGQETQYF. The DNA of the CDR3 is TGTGCCAGCAGCCGAGAGACTAGCGGCCAAGAGACCCAGTACTTC.